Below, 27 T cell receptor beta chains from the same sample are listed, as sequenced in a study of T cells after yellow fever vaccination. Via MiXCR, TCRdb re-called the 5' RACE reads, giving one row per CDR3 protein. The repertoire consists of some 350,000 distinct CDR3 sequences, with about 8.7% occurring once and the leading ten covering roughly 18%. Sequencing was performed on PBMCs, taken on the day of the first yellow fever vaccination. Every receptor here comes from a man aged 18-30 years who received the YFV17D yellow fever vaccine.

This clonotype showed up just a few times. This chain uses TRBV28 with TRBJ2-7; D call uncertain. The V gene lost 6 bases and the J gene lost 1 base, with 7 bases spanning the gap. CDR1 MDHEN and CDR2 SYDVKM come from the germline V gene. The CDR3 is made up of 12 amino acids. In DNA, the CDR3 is TGTGCCAGCAGCATGGATTCCTACGAGCAGTACGTC. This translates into CASSMDSYEQYV.

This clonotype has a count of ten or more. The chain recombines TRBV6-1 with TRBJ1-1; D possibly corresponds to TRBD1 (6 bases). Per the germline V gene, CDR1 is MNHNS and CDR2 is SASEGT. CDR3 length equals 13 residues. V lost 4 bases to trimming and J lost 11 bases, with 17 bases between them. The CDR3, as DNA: TGTGCCAGCAGTGGAAACCTACAGGGACGGGCTTTCTTT. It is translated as CASSGNLQGRAFF.

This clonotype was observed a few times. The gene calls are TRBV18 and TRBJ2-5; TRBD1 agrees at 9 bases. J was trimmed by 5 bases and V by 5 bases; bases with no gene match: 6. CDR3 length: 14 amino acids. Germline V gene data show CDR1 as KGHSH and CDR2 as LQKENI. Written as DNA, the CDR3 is TGTGCCAGCTCAACAGGACAGGGGCCGGAGACCCAGTACTTC. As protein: CASSTGQGPETQYF.

Here the CDR3 reads CASSLRGARDEQFF. The CDR3 nucleotides are TGCGCCAGCTCCCTCAGGGGGGCCAGAGATGAGCAGTTCTTC. This chain links TRBV4-3 with TRBJ2-1; D is perhaps TRBD1 (7 bases). Germline CDR1 LGHNA, CDR2 YSLEER. Trimming removed 8 bases at V and 8 bases at J, with 19 bases between. This CDR3 is built from 14 residues.

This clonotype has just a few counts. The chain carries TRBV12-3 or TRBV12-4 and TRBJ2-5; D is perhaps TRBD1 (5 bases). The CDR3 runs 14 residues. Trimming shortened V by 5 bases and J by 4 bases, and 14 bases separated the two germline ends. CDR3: CASSKDTPRETQYF. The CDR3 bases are TGTGCCAGCAGTAAGGACACCCCCCGAGAGACCCAGTACTTC.

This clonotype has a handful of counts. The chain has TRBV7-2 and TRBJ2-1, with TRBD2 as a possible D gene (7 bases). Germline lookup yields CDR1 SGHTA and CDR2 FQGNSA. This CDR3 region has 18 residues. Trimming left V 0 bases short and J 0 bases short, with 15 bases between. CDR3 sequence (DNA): TGTGCCAGCAGCTTAGCCGAATGGGGGGGCGACTCCTACAATGAGCAGTTCTTC. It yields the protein CASSLAEWGGDSYNEQFF.

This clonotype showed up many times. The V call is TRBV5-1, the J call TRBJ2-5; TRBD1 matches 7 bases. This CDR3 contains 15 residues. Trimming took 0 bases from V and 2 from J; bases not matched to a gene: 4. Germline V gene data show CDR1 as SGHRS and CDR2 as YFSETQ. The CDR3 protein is CASSLEPGQQETQYF. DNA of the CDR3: TGCGCCAGCAGCTTGGAACCGGGACAGCAAGAGACCCAGTACTTC.

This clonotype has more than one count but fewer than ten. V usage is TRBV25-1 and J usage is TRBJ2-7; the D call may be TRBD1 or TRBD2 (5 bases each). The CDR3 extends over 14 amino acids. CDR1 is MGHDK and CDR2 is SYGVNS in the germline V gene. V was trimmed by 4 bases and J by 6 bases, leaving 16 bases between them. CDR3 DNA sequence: TGTGCCAGCAGTGGGGACGCGGTACCCTCCGAGCAGTACGTC. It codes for CASSGDAVPSEQYV.

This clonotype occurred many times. The CDR3 region has the DNA TGTGCCAGCGGGGGCAGGGGTAGCACAGATACGCAGTATTTT. The encoded protein is CASGGRGSTDTQYF. This chain connects TRBV28 to TRBJ2-3, with D perhaps TRBD1 (6 bases). The V gene lost 8 bases and the J gene lost 0 bases, with 12 bases spanning the gap. This CDR3 spans 14 amino acids. CDR1 MDHEN and CDR2 SYDVKM come from the germline V gene.

The chain's CDR3 is CAISQINPTDTQYF. DNA for the CDR3: TGTGCCATCAGCCAAATCAACCCTACAGATACGCAGTATTTT. The chain joins TRBV10-3 to TRBJ2-3, with D uncertain. The germline V gene has CDR1 ENHRY and CDR2 SYGVKD. The length of the CDR3 is 14 residues. Trimming left V 6 bases short and J 3 bases short, with 13 bases between.

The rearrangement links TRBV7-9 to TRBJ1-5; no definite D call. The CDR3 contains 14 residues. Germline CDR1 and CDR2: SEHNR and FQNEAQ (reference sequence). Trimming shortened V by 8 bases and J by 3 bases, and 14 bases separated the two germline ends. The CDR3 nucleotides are TGTGCCAGCTCCGACGGTGGAGACAATCAGCCCCAGCATTTT. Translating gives CASSDGGDNQPQHF.

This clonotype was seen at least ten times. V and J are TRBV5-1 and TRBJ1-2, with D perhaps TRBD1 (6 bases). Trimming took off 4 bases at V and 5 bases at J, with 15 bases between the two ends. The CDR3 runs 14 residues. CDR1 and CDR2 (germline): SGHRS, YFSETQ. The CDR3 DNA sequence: TGCGCCAGCAGCCCGGGGGGGGCCACTTATGGCTACACCTTC. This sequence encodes CASSPGGATYGYTF.

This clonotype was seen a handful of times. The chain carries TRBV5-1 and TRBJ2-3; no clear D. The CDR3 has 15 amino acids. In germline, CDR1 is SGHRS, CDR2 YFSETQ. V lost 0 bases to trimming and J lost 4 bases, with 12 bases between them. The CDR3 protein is CASSLGGRGPDTQYF. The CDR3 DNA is TGCGCCAGCAGCTTGGGGGGTAGAGGCCCAGATACGCAGTATTTT.

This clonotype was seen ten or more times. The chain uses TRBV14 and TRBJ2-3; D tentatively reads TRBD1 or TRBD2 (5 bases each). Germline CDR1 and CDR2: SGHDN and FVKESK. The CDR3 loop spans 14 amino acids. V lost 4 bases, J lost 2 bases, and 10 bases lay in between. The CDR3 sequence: CASSPRGNTDTQYF. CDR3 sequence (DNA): TGTGCCAGCAGCCCGAGGGGCAACACAGATACGCAGTATTTT.

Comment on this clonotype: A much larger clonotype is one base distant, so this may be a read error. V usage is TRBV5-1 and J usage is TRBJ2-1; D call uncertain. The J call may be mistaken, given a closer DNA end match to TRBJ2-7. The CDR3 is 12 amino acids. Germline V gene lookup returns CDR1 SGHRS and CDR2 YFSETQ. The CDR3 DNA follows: TGCGCCAGCAGCCCTGAAGTCGATGAGCAGTACTTC. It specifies CASSPEVDEQYF.

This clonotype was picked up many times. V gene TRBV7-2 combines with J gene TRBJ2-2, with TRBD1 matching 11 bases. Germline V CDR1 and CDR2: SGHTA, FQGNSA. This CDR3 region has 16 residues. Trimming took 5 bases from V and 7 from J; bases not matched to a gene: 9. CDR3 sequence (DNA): TGTGCCAGCAGCCAACGGACAGGGGGCTCTTTCGGGGAGCTGTTTTTT. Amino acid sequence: CASSQRTGGSFGELFF.

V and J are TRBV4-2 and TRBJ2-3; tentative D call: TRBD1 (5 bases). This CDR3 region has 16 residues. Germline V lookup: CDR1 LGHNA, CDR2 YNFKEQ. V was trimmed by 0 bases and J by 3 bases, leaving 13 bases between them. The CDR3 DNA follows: TGTGCCAGCAGCCAAGAAGGGGTGGATGGAACAGATACGCAGTATTTT. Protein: CASSQEGVDGTDTQYF.

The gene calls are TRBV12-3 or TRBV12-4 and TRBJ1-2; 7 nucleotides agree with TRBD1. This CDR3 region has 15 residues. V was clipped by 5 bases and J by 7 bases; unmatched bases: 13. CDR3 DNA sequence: TGTGCCAGCAGTCCGGACAGGCGCGCTTTGGCTGGCTACACCTTC. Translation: CASSPDRRALAGYTF.

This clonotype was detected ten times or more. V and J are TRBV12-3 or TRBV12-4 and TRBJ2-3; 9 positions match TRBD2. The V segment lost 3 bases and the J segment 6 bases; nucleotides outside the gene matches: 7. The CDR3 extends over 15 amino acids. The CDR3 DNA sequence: TGTGCCAGCAGTTTGGGCGGGGGGGTTTCGGATACGCAGTATTTT. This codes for CASSLGGGVSDTQYF.

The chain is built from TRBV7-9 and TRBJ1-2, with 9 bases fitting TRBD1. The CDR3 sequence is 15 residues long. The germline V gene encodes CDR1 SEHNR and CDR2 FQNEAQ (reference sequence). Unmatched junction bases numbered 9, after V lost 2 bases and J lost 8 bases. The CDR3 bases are TGTGCCAGCAGCTTAACCGACAGGGGGGTAAGGGGCTACACCTTC. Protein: CASSLTDRGVRGYTF.

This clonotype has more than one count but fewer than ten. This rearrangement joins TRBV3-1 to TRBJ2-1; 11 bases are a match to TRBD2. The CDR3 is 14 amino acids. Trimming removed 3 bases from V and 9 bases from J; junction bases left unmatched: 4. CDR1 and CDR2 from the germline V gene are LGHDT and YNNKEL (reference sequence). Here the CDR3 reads CASSHLAGGPEQFF. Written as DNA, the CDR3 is TGTGCCAGCAGCCATCTAGCGGGGGGTCCTGAGCAGTTCTTC.

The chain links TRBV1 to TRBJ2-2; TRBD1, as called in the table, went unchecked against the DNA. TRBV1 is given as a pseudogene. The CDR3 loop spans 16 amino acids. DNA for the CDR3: TGCACGTCCCCACGGGTAAATACTCGTTTCACCGGGGAGCTGTTTTTT. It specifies CTSPRVNTRFTGELFF.

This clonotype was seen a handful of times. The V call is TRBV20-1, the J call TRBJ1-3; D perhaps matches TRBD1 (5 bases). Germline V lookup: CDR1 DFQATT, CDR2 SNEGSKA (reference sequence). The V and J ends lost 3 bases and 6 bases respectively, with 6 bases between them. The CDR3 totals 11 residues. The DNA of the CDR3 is TGCAGTGCTAGGGGGGTAAACACCATATATTTT. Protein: CSARGVNTIYF.

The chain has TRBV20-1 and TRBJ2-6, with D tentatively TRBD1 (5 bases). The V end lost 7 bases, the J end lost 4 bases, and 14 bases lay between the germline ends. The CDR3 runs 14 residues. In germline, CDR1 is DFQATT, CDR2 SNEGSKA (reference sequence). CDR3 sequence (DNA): TGCAGTGGGGGCCAGGCTCCGGGGGCCAACGTCCTGACTTTC. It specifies CSGGQAPGANVLTF.

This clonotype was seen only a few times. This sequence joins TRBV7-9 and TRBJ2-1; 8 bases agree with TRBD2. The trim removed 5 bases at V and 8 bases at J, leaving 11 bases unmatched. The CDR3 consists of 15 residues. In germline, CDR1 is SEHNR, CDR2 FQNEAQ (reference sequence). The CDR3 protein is CASSIAGGLLHEQFF. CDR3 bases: TGTGCCAGCAGCATTGCGGGGGGACTTCTCCATGAGCAGTTCTTC.

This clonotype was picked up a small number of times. In DNA form, the CDR3 reads TGTGCCAGTAGTAGTCCCGGGAATCAGCCCCAGCATTTT. Its translation is CASSSPGNQPQHF. The rearrangement joins TRBV19 to TRBJ1-5, with D uncertain. Germline-derived CDR1 and CDR2 are LNHDA and SQIVND (reference sequence). V was trimmed by 4 bases and J by 4 bases, leaving 8 bases between them. The CDR3 is made up of 13 amino acids.

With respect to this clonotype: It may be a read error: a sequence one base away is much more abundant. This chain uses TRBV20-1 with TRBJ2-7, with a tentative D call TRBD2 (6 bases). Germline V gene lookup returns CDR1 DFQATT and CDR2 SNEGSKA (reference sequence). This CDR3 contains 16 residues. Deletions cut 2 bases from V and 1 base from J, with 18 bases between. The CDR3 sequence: CSARPPGSGISYEQYF. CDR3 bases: TGCAGTGCTAGACCCCCCGGTAGCGGAATTTCCTACGAGCAGTACTTC.